The 16 T cell receptor beta chains below all came from one sample that was sequenced in a study of T cell repertoires in cytomegalovirus infection. TCRdb itself ran the reads through MiXCR, one entry per CDR3 protein. The top ten hold 10% to 15% of the sample, which has some 940,000 distinct CDR3 sequences, roughly a third seen once. These receptors have no identified antigens. The sample consisted of cultured CD8+ T cells from PBMCs, taken from culture after CMV antigen stimulation. These receptors were obtained from a human donor in good health (CMV status not recorded). Some clones in this sample may be carry-over from other donors' samples.

This clonotype was seen repeatedly, ten times or more. V usage is TRBV7-2 and J usage is TRBJ2-1, with TRBD2 matching 11 bases. V was clipped by 1 base and J by 7 bases; unmatched bases: 6. Looked up from germline, CDR1 is SGHTA and CDR2 is FQGNSA. CDR3 length: 16 residues. The CDR3 protein is CASSLVGLAAKNEQFF. The CDR3 DNA reads TGTGCCAGCAGCTTAGTGGGACTAGCGGCGAAGAATGAGCAGTTCTTC.

As concerns this clonotype: One end of the junction is discordant with germline, which a read error may explain. The rearrangement links TRBV18 to TRBJ2-7, with D perhaps matching TRBD1 (6 bases). The CDR3 covers 15 residues. Germline V gene data show CDR1 as KGHSH and CDR2 as LQKENI. CDR3 in amino acids: CVSSPKWDTTYEQYF. CDR3 nucleotides: TGTGTCAGCTCACCCAAATGGGACACTACCTACGAGCAGTACTTC.

The count of this clonotype is one. At one boundary the junction diverges from the germline segment, which might be a read error. The chain has TRBV4-1 and TRBJ1-2; D not certain. The germline gives CDR1 MGHRA, CDR2 YSYEKL. The CDR3 sequence is 15 residues long. CDR3 amino acids: CASSQDAETLYGYTF. Written as DNA, the CDR3 is TGTGCCAGCAGCCAAGATGCAGAGACCCTCTATGGCTACACCTTC.

This clonotype was counted ten times or more. The chain links TRBV7-9 to TRBJ2-1; the match to TRBD2 covers 10 bases. CDR3 length: 16 amino acids. Germline V gene sequence: CDR1 SEHNR, CDR2 FQNEAQ (reference sequence). The trim removed 4 bases at V and 8 bases at J, leaving 11 bases unmatched. CDR3 residues: CASSSPSGGDFYEQFF. CDR3 coding DNA: TGTGCCAGCAGCTCCCCCAGCGGGGGGGATTTCTATGAGCAGTTCTTC.

V and J are TRBV6-2 or TRBV6-3 and TRBJ2-1, with 7 bases identical to TRBD2. After removal of 0 bases from V and 3 bases from J, the junction contained 8 bases not matched to a gene. Per germline, CDR1 MNHEY and CDR2 SVGEGT. The CDR3 runs to 17 residues. The CDR3 spells CASSYSPAGIFYNEQFF. In DNA form, the CDR3 reads TGTGCCAGCAGTTACTCTCCAGCGGGGATCTTCTACAATGAGCAGTTCTTC.

This clonotype was seen only a few times. The chain couples TRBV25-1 to TRBJ2-3; D uncertain. This CDR3 is 14 amino acids long. V lost 0 bases and J 1 base, leaving 5 bases between the germline ends. The germline V gene encodes CDR1 MGHDK and CDR2 SYGVNS. CDR3 sequence reads: CASSEYRGTDTQYF. CDR3 in DNA: TGTGCCAGCAGTGAATACCGGGGCACAGATACGCAGTATTTT. The full variable domain, its missing parts supplied by reference TRBV25-1 and TRBJ2-3, is EADIYQTPRYLVIGTGKKITLECSQTMGHDKMYWYQQDPGMELHLIHYSYGVNSTEKGDLSSESTVSRIRTEHFPLTLESARPSHTSQYLCASSEYRGTDTQYFGPGTRLTVL.

Remarks on this clonotype: One junction end disagrees with the germline gene, perhaps due to a read error. This chain uses TRBV5-3 with TRBJ1-5; D is undetermined. TRBV5-3 qualifies as an ORF whose function is uncertain. CDR3 size: 16 residues. This CDR3 is CASSFGGPGSNQPQHF. The CDR3 DNA sequence: TGTGCCAGCAGCTTCGGCGGCCCGGGTAGCAATCAGCCCCAGCATTTT.

This clonotype was counted once. The chain couples TRBV29-1 to TRBJ1-1; the D gene is possibly TRBD1 (5 bases). This CDR3 spans 15 amino acids. The V end lost 1 base, the J end lost 4 bases, and 16 bases lay between the germline ends. Germline V gene lookup returns CDR1 SQVTM and CDR2 ANQGSEA. The CDR3: CSVEGTTLGGTEAFF. The CDR3, as DNA: TGCAGCGTTGAAGGGACAACTCTTGGGGGCACTGAAGCTTTCTTT.

The chain is built from TRBV9 and TRBJ1-2, with D perhaps TRBD1 (5 bases). This CDR3 has 11 residues. The V end was cut by 4 bases, the J end by 8 bases, with 9 bases between. Per germline, CDR1 SGDLS and CDR2 YYNGEE. CDR3 amino acids: CASSTRTGYTF. In DNA form, the CDR3 reads TGTGCCAGCAGCACTCGGACAGGCTACACCTTC.

The gene calls are TRBV6-5 and TRBJ1-2, with 8 bases fitting TRBD1. This CDR3 has 14 residues. Germline-derived CDR1 and CDR2 are MNHEY and SVGAGI. V lost 2 bases, J lost 7 bases, and 6 bases stayed unmatched. As DNA, the CDR3 is TGTGCCAGCAGTTACGGGCAGGGGGCGGTTGGCTACACCTTC. Translation: CASSYGQGAVGYTF.

This clonotype turned up a few times. The gene calls are TRBV4-3 and TRBJ2-6; the D gene is possibly TRBD1 (6 bases). Per germline, CDR1 LGHNA and CDR2 YSLEER. The ends were cut back, 4 bases at V and 4 bases at J, with 14 bases in the middle. There are 16 residues in the CDR3. CDR3 coding DNA: TGCGCCAGCAGCCCATACAGGGTGGCAGGGGCCAACGTCCTGACTTTC. Translation: CASSPYRVAGANVLTF.

The chain has TRBV2 and TRBJ2-3; a possible D gene is TRBD2 (5 bases). Trimming pared 9 bases from V and 4 bases from J, leaving 17 bases between. Germline lookup yields CDR1 SNHLY and CDR2 FYNNEI. There are 14 residues in the CDR3. The CDR3 spells CASAEEGSADTQYF. CDR3 nucleotides: TGTGCCAGTGCTGAAGAGGGCTCGGCAGATACGCAGTATTTT.

The chain's CDR3 is CSAVAGGSGNEQFF. The DNA for the CDR3 is TGCAGTGCGGTAGCGGGGGGGTCGGGCAATGAGCAGTTCTTC. The V call is TRBV20-1, the J call TRBJ2-1; TRBD2 aligns across 11 bases. The trim removed 6 bases at V and 6 bases at J, leaving 7 bases unmatched. The CDR3 has 14 amino acids. Per germline, CDR1 DFQATT and CDR2 SNEGSKA (reference sequence).

The chain uses TRBV6-8 and TRBJ2-5, with TRBD2 identical over 8 bases. Germline trimming cut 4 bases from V and 7 bases from J; bases unmatched to any gene: 14. Germline V gene data show CDR1 as MNHGY and CDR2 as SAAAGT. This CDR3 is built from 16 residues. CDR3: CASSLFPGLGAGTQYF. The CDR3 region has the DNA TGTGCCAGCAGTTTATTTCCGGGACTAGGGGCAGGGACCCAGTACTTC.

This clonotype was detected a few times. The V call is TRBV11-1, the J call TRBJ2-1; 7 bases are a match to TRBD2. The CDR3 has 13 residues. V trimming: 5 bases; J trimming: 6 bases; junction bases outside the gene matches: 4. Germline V gene data show CDR1 as SGHAT and CDR2 as FQDESV (reference sequence). The CDR3 sequence: CASSPSGSNEQFF. CDR3 bases: TGTGCCAGCAGCCCTAGCGGAAGCAATGAGCAGTTCTTC.

This clonotype has a single count. The chain combines TRBV27 with TRBJ2-2; maybe TRBD1 (5 bases). Germline V gene data show CDR1 as MNHEY and CDR2 as SMNVEV (reference sequence). This CDR3 spans 17 amino acids. Trimming stripped 4 bases from V and 8 bases from J, with 23 bases between. The CDR3 sequence is CASSSVPGQGVWGELFF. The DNA of the CDR3 is TGTGCCAGCAGTTCGGTCCCCGGCCAAGGGGTCTGGGGGGAGCTGTTTTTT.